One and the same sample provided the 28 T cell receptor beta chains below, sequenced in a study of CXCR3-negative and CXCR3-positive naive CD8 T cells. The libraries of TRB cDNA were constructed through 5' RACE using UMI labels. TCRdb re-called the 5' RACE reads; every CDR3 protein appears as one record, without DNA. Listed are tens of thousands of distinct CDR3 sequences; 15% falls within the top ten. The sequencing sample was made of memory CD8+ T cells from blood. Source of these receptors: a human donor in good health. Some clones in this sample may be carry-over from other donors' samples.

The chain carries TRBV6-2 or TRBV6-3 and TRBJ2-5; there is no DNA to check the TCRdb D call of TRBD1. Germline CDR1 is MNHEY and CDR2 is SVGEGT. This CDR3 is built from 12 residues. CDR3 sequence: CPNVTGKETQYF.

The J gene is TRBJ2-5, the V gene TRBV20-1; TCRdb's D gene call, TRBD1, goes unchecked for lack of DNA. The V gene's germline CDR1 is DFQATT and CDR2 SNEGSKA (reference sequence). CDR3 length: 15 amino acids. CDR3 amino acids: CSAGLLTGREETQYF.

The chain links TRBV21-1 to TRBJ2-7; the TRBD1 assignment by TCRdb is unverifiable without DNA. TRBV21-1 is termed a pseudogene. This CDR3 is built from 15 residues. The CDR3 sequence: CAKSGTFPLSYEQYF.

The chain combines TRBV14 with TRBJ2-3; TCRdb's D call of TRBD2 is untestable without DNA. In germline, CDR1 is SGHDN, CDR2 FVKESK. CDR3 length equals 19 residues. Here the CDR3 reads CASSPEGRAGGPFSDTQYF.

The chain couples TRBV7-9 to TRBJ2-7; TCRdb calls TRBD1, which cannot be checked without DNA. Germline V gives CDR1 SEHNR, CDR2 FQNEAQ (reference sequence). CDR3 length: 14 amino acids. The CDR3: CASSQTGQWAEQYF.

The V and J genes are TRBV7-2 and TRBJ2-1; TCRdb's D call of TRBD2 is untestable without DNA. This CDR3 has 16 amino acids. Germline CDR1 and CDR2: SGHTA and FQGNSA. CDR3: CASSRGEVDYYNEQFF.

The CDR3 region is CASSLAGTGISEQYF. The J gene is TRBJ2-7, the V gene TRBV5-5; TCRdb indicates TRBD1, and absent DNA this call remains unverified. This CDR3 is 15 amino acids long. Germline lookup yields CDR1 SGHKS and CDR2 YYEKEE (reference sequence). Full variable domain (missing parts from reference TRBV5-5 and TRBJ2-7): DAGVTQSPTHLIKTRGQQVTLRCSPISGHKSVSWYQQVLGQGPQFIFQYYEKEERGRGNFPDRFSARQFPNYSSELNVNALLLGDSALYLCASSLAGTGISEQYFGPGTRLTVT.

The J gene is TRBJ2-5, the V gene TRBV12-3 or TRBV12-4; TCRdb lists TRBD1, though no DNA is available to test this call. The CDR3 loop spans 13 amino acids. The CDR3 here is CASTRTGQETQYF.

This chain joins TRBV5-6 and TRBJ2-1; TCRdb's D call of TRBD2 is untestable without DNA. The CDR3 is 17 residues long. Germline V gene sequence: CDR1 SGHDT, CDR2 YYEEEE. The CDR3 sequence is CASSLPLAHSSYNEQFF.

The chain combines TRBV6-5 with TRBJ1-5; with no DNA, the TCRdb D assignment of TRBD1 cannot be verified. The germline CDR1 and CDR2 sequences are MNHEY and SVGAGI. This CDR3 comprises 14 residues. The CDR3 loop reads CASSDDRSNQPQHF.

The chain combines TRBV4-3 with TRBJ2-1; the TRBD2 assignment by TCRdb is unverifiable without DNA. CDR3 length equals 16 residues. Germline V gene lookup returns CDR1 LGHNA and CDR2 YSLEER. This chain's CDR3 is CASGQTSGGDYNEQFF.

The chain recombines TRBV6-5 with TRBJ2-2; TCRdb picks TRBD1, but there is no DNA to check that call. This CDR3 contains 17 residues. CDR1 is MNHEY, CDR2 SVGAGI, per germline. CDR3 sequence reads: CASKRPPGQGLSGELFF.

The CDR3 spells CASSASQTGDPRTQYF. V and J are TRBV5-1 and TRBJ2-5; the D gene TCRdb calls, TRBD1, cannot be checked with no DNA. CDR3 length: 16 residues. Germline V lookup: CDR1 SGHRS, CDR2 YFSETQ.

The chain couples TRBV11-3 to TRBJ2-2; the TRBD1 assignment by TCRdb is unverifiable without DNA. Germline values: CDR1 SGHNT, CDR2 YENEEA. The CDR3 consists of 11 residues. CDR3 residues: CASGTGRELFF.

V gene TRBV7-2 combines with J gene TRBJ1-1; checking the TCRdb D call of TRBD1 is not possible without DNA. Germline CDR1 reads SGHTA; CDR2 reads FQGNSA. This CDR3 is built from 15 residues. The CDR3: CASSLEATGPTEAFF.

This CDR3 is CASSVPTTSTSGQETQYF. V gene TRBV9 combines with J gene TRBJ2-5; lacking DNA, the TRBD2 call made by TCRdb goes unchecked. The germline gives CDR1 SGDLS, CDR2 YYNGEE. The CDR3 covers 18 residues. Full variable domain (remainder filled in from reference TRBV9 and TRBJ2-5): DSGVTQTPKHLITATGQRVTLRCSPRSGDLSVYWYQQSLDQGLQFLIQYYNGEERAKGNILERFSAQQFPDLHSELNLSSLELGDSALYFCASSVPTTSTSGQETQYFGPGTRLLVL.

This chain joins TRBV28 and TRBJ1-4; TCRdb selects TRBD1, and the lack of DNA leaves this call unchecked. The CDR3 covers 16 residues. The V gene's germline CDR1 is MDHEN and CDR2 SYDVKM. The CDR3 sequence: CASSFHTGARSEKLFF.

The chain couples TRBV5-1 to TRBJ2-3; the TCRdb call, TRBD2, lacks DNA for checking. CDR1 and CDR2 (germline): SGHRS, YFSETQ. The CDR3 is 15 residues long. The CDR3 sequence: CASSFGLAGTDTQYF.

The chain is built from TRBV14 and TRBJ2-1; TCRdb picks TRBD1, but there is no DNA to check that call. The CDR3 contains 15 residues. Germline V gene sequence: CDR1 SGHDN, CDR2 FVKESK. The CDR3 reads CASSQDQGPYNEQFF.

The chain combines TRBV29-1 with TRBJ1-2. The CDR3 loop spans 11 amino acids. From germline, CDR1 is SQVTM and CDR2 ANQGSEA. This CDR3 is CSVEDNYGYTF.

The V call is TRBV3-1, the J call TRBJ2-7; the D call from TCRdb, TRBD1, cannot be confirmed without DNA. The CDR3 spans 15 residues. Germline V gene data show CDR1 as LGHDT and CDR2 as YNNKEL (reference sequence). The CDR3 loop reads CASSQTGGVHPEQYF.

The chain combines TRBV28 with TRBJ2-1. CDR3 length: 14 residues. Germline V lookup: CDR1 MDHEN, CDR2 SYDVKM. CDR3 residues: CASSAGSSYNEQFF.

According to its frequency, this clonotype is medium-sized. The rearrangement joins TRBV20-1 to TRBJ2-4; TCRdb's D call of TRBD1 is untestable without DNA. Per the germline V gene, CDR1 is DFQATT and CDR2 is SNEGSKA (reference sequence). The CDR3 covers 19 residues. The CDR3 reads CSARPTLGQGQQRRYIQYF.

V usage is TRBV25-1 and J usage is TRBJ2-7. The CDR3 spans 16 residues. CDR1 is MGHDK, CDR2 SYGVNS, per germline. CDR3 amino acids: CASSEYMVAMLYEQYF.

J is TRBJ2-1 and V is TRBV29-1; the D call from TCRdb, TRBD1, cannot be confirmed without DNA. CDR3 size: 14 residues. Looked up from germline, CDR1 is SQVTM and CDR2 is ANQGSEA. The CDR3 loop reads CSVETGDSYNEQFF.

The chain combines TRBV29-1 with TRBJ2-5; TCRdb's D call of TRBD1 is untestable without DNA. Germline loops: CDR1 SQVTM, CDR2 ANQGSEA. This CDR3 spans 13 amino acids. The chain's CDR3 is CSVAEGGRETQYF. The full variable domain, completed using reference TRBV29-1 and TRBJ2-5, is SAVISQKPSRDICQRGTSLTIQCQVDSQVTMMFWYRQQPGQSLTLIATANQGSEATYESGFVIDKFPISRPNLTFSTLTVSNMSPEDSSIYLCSVAEGGRETQYFGPGTRLLVL.

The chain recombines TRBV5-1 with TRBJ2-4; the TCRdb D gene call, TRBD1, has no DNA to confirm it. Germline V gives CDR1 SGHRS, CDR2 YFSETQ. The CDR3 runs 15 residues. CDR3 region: CASSLKGTDKNIQYF. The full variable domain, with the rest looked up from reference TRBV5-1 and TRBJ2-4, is KAGVTQTPRYLIKTRGQQVTLSCSPISGHRSVSWYQQTPGQGLQFLFEYFSETQRNKGNFPGRFSGRQFSNSRSEMNVSTLELGDSALYLCASSLKGTDKNIQYFGAGTRLSVL.

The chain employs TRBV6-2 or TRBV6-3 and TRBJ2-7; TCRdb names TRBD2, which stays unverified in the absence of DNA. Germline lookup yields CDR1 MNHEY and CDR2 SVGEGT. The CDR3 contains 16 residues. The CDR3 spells CATSPPSGRPLWEQYF.